Below, 9 T cell receptor beta chains from the same sample are listed, as sequenced in a study of human T cells and chemical hapten exposure. TCRdb re-derived calls from the RACE reads in MiXCR, one entry per CDR3 protein. Of some 400,000 distinct CDR3 sequences in the sample, 4.5% to 6% were seen once. The time point was: pre-sensitization, week 0. This sample's treatment: therapeutic diphenylcyclopropenone sensitization with weekly scalp DPC. The source material was whole blood, sampled in connection with sensitization to the hapten diphenylcyclopropenone (DPC). These receptors all come from a woman between 50 and 59 years old with alopecia areata. Some clones in this sample may be carry-over from other donors' samples.

The chain carries TRBV20-1 and TRBJ2-1, with 10 bases aligning to TRBD2. The V gene's germline CDR1 is DFQATT and CDR2 SNEGSKA (reference sequence). The CDR3 totals 17 residues. J was trimmed by 5 bases and V by 0 bases; bases with no gene match: 10. The CDR3 protein is CSARDPPTSGAHNEQFF. The CDR3 DNA follows: TGCAGTGCTAGAGATCCCCCTACTAGCGGGGCCCACAATGAGCAGTTCTTC.

This clonotype was recorded many times. The V call is TRBV12-3 or TRBV12-4, the J call TRBJ2-3; 7 nucleotides match TRBD2. The CDR3 covers 14 residues. V dropped 5 bases and J dropped 5; count of bases not matched to a gene: 7. The CDR3 nucleotides read TGTGCCAGCAGTAGCAGCGGGGTGGGAGATACGCAGTATTTT. Its translation is CASSSSGVGDTQYF.

This clonotype was seen a handful of times. The genes are TRBV20-1 and TRBJ1-5; D unresolved. The germline V gene encodes CDR1 DFQATT and CDR2 SNEGSKA (reference sequence). V was clipped by 5 bases and J by 11 bases, with 10 bases between them. The CDR3 totals 10 residues. The CDR3 region is CSAAARAQHF. CDR3 nucleotide sequence: TGCAGTGCTGCGGCTCGGGCCCAGCATTTT.

The chain is built from TRBV20-1 and TRBJ1-1, with unresolved D. V dropped 1 base and J dropped 1 base, with 7 bases sitting between them. There are 13 residues in the CDR3. The V gene's germline CDR1 is DFQATT and CDR2 SNEGSKA (reference sequence). The CDR3 DNA reads as TGCAGTGCTAGAGGACTCTGGAACACTGAAGCTTTCTTT. This codes for CSARGLWNTEAFF.

The gene calls are TRBV6-6 and TRBJ2-7; 8 nucleotides match TRBD2. The germline V gene encodes CDR1 MNHNY and CDR2 SVGAGI (reference sequence). The CDR3 spans 16 residues. Trimming at V came to 0 bases and at J to 4 bases, leaving 8 bases not matched to a gene. DNA of the CDR3: TGTGCCAGCAGTTACTCCCCCCCAGCGGGAGTGTACGAGCAGTACTTC. Amino acid sequence: CASSYSPPAGVYEQYF.

This clonotype was observed many times. This chain joins TRBV11-2 and TRBJ2-5; D ambiguous. This CDR3 is 12 amino acids long. Germline V gives CDR1 SGHAT, CDR2 FQNNGV. V was clipped by 5 bases and J by 7 bases, with 11 bases between them. This CDR3 reads CASSPLSGTQYF. In DNA form, the CDR3 reads TGTGCCAGCAGCCCCCTCTCGGGGACCCAGTACTTC.

This clonotype occurred many times. The chain carries TRBV5-5 and TRBJ2-3; the D is unclear. The CDR3 runs 15 residues. With 1 base removed from V and 2 bases from J, the gap between germline ends came to 11 bases. Germline CDR1 reads SGHKS; CDR2 reads YYEKEE (reference sequence). The CDR3 sequence is CASSLWNFLTDTQYF. CDR3 sequence (DNA): TGTGCCAGCAGCTTGTGGAACTTTCTCACAGATACGCAGTATTTT.

This chain links TRBV14 with TRBJ2-7; D call uncertain. Germline V gene data show CDR1 as SGHDN and CDR2 as FVKESK. CDR3 length: 16 amino acids. V lost 2 bases and J lost 0, with 14 bases in between. The CDR3 sequence is CASSQTRRLSSYEQYF. The DNA for the CDR3 is TGTGCCAGCAGCCAAACCCGGCGGTTATCCTCCTACGAGCAGTACTTC.

This clonotype has only a few counts. CDR3: CASSLAGTGGYEQFF. The CDR3 region has the DNA TGCGCCAGCAGCTTGGCCGGGACAGGGGGCTATGAGCAGTTCTTC. The rearrangement uses TRBV5-1 and TRBJ2-1; 12 bases are shared with TRBD1. The V gene end was trimmed by 0 bases and the J gene end by 8 bases; junction bases not matched to a gene: 3. The CDR3 runs 15 residues. CDR1 and CDR2 from the germline V gene are SGHRS and YFSETQ.